These 31 T cell receptor beta chains were sequenced from one sample in a study of monozygotic twins with inflammatory bowel disease. TCRdb re-called the 5' RACE reads; every CDR3 protein appears as one record, without DNA. This sample's table has fewer than 400,000 distinct CDR3 sequences. What was sequenced was blood. The source of these receptors is a human donor with ulcerative colitis or Crohn's disease, or a healthy co-twin of an affected twin (not recorded which).

The chain uses TRBV2 and TRBJ1-4; TCRdb lists TRBD1, though no DNA is available to test this call. This CDR3 comprises 16 residues. Germline V CDR1 and CDR2: SNHLY, FYNNEI. CDR3 loop: CASRGTGLRTNEKLFF.

The chain's CDR3 is CASSFQGQGSEQYF. The chain has TRBV5-1 and TRBJ2-7; TCRdb outputs TRBD1, but without DNA this stays unchecked. Per germline, CDR1 SGHRS and CDR2 YFSETQ. The length of the CDR3 is 14 residues.

This chain links TRBV12-3 or TRBV12-4 with TRBJ2-3. CDR3 length: 13 residues. The CDR3 region is CASSTGFRDTQYF.

V usage is TRBV7-9 and J usage is TRBJ1-3. Germline loops: CDR1 SEHNR, CDR2 FQNEAQ (reference sequence). The CDR3 contains 16 residues. CDR3 amino acids: CASSSTPRPSGNTIYF.

The chain carries TRBV5-1 and TRBJ2-3; the D gene TCRdb calls, TRBD1, cannot be checked with no DNA. Germline lookup yields CDR1 SGHRS and CDR2 YFSETQ. This CDR3 is 11 amino acids long. The CDR3 protein is CASSQGGTQYF.

The chain links TRBV4-3 to TRBJ1-6. The CDR3 runs 15 residues. Germline assignment: CDR1 LGHNA and CDR2 YSLEER. CDR3 sequence reads: CTSSQEVTRNSPLHF.

This chain uses TRBV6-5 with TRBJ1-5; TCRdb's D gene call, TRBD1, goes unchecked for lack of DNA. CDR3 length: 16 residues. CDR1 MNHEY and CDR2 SVGAGI come from the germline V gene. CDR3 amino acids: CASSLTGGLDNQPQHF.

V and J are TRBV4-3 and TRBJ2-2; lacking DNA, the TRBD2 call made by TCRdb goes unchecked. The CDR3 spans 16 residues. The germline gives CDR1 LGHNA, CDR2 YSLEER. The CDR3 protein is CASSTTSGGATGELFF.

The chain carries TRBV10-3 and TRBJ2-7. Germline V gene data show CDR1 as ENHRY and CDR2 as SYGVKD. The CDR3 runs 15 residues. The CDR3: CAISESTGASYEQYF.

The chain joins TRBV10-3 to TRBJ2-1. Germline assignment: CDR1 ENHRY and CDR2 SYGVKD. CDR3 size: 12 residues. CDR3: CAISESASEQFF.

This chain links TRBV11-2 with TRBJ2-6. This CDR3 comprises 18 residues. CDR1 is SGHAT and CDR2 is FQNNGV in the germline V gene. CDR3: CASSLEFRSSSGANVLTF.

This chain uses TRBV5-1 with TRBJ2-3; TCRdb's D gene call, TRBD1, goes unchecked for lack of DNA. Germline V lookup: CDR1 SGHRS, CDR2 YFSETQ. The CDR3 contains 16 residues. CDR3: CASSLLWTGGTDTQYF.

The rearrangement joins TRBV7-2 to TRBJ2-5; TCRdb's assignment of TRBD1 cannot be checked, as there is no DNA. The CDR3 has 13 amino acids. The germline V gene has CDR1 SGHTA and CDR2 FQGNSA. The CDR3 loop reads CASRDSGAETQYF.

The V gene is TRBV24-1, the J gene TRBJ1-5; TCRdb names TRBD1, which stays unverified in the absence of DNA. CDR1 and CDR2 from the germline V gene are KGHDR and SFDVKD. The CDR3 runs to 18 residues. The CDR3 sequence: CATSDSGQGVRSNQPQHF.

This chain joins TRBV5-1 and TRBJ2-7; TCRdb picks TRBD2, but there is no DNA to check that call. The CDR3 has 14 amino acids. Germline V gene lookup returns CDR1 SGHRS and CDR2 YFSETQ. CDR3 sequence reads: CASSWGTSSLEQYF. Drawing the rest from reference TRBV5-1 and TRBJ2-7, the complete variable domain is KAGVTQTPRYLIKTRGQQVTLSCSPISGHRSVSWYQQTPGQGLQFLFEYFSETQRNKGNFPGRFSGRQFSNSRSEMNVSTLELGDSALYLCASSWGTSSLEQYFGPGTRLTVT.

The rearrangement joins TRBV21-1 to TRBJ2-7; TCRdb calls TRBD1, which cannot be checked without DNA. TRBV21-1 is annotated as a pseudogene. There are 14 residues in the CDR3. CDR3 region: CASSKGQVCYEQYF.

CDR3 sequence: CASSLGGTSGYNEQFF. The chain uses TRBV5-1 and TRBJ2-1; no DNA is available, so the TRBD1 call from TCRdb remains unchecked. CDR3 length: 16 residues. Germline V lookup: CDR1 SGHRS, CDR2 YFSETQ.

V usage is TRBV24-1 and J usage is TRBJ2-3; TCRdb designates TRBD2, a call that cannot be tested without DNA. CDR3 length: 16 amino acids. Germline-derived CDR1 and CDR2 are KGHDR and SFDVKD. CDR3 amino acids: CATSPGTATSTDTQYF.

This sequence joins TRBV7-2 and TRBJ1-5; TCRdb lists TRBD1, though no DNA is available to test this call. CDR1 SGHTA and CDR2 FQGNSA come from the germline V gene. The CDR3 consists of 15 residues. The CDR3 sequence: CASSLEEGAGQPQHF.

This chain links TRBV30 with TRBJ2-4; absent DNA, TCRdb's TRBD1 call cannot be checked. The CDR3 contains 14 residues. CDR1 is GTSNPN and CDR2 is SVGIG in the germline V gene (reference sequence). The CDR3 protein is CAWREQGDKNIQYF.

The chain links TRBV10-3 to TRBJ1-2. The CDR3 extends over 12 amino acids. Looked up from germline, CDR1 is ENHRY and CDR2 is SYGVKD. The CDR3 here is CAISEQNYGYTF.

The chain couples TRBV5-1 to TRBJ2-7. The germline V gene has CDR1 SGHRS and CDR2 YFSETQ. The CDR3 is 13 residues long. CDR3 sequence reads: CASSLDRPYEQYF.

The rearrangement links TRBV5-5 to TRBJ2-4; the D gene TCRdb calls, TRBD1, cannot be checked with no DNA. Per germline, CDR1 SGHKS and CDR2 YYEKEE (reference sequence). The CDR3 sequence is 15 residues long. CDR3 residues: CASSLATGGAGIQYF. The entire variable domain, with the rest obtained from reference TRBV5-5 and TRBJ2-4, is as follows: DAGVTQSPTHLIKTRGQQVTLRCSPISGHKSVSWYQQVLGQGPQFIFQYYEKEERGRGNFPDRFSARQFPNYSSELNVNALLLGDSALYLCASSLATGGAGIQYFGAGTRLSVL.

This sequence joins TRBV28 and TRBJ1-2; TCRdb's D call of TRBD1 is untestable without DNA. This CDR3 comprises 13 residues. Germline V lookup: CDR1 MDHEN, CDR2 SYDVKM. The CDR3 sequence: CASSLNRAYGYTF.

The V gene is TRBV29-1, the J gene TRBJ2-3; the D gene TCRdb calls, TRBD2, cannot be checked with no DNA. This CDR3 is 17 amino acids long. CDR1 is SQVTM and CDR2 is ANQGSEA in the germline V gene. The CDR3 sequence is CSVFPGTSGGYTDTQYF.

The chain combines TRBV7-6 with TRBJ2-2; lacking DNA, the TRBD1 call made by TCRdb goes unchecked. This CDR3 region has 16 residues. Germline V gene lookup returns CDR1 SGHVS and CDR2 FNYEAQ. CDR3 region: CASSDPVGGYTGELFF.

The chain links TRBV7-3 to TRBJ2-3; TCRdb returns TRBD1, unconfirmable since there is no DNA. The germline CDR1 and CDR2 sequences are SGHTA and FQGTGA. CDR3 length: 16 amino acids. The CDR3 here is CASSLQGGLRTDTQYF.

The chain combines TRBV5-1 with TRBJ1-6; with no DNA, the TCRdb D assignment of TRBD1 cannot be verified. The CDR3 loop spans 18 amino acids. Germline lookup yields CDR1 SGHRS and CDR2 YFSETQ. CDR3 loop: CASSLGTVFDRHNSPLHF.

The rearrangement links TRBV6-5 to TRBJ1-1; TCRdb's assignment of TRBD1 cannot be checked, as there is no DNA. Looked up from germline, CDR1 is MNHEY and CDR2 is SVGAGI. The CDR3 runs 15 residues. CDR3 region: CASSYKGGLNTEAFF.

The CDR3 loop is CASSGSIEAFF. V gene TRBV6-6 combines with J gene TRBJ1-1. The CDR3 is made up of 11 amino acids. In germline, CDR1 is MNHNY, CDR2 SVGAGI (reference sequence).

The chain joins TRBV29-1 to TRBJ2-1; TCRdb reports TRBD1, a call that lacks DNA to check it against. Germline V CDR1 and CDR2: SQVTM, ANQGSEA. The CDR3 is 13 residues long. CDR3 amino acids: CSVVGGSIRGQFF.